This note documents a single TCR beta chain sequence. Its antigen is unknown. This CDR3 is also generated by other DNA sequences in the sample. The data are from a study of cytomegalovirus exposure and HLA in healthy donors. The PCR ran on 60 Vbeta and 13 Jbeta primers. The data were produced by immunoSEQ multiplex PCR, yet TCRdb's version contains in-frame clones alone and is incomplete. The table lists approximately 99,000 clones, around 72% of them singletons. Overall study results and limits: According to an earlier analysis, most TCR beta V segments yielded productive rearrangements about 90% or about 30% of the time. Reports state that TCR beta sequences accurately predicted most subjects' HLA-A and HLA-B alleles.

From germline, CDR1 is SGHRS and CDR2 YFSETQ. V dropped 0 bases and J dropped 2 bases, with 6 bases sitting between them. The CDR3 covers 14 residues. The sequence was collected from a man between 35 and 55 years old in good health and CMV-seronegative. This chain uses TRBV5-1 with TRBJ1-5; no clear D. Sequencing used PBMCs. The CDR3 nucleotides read TGCGCCAGCAGCTTGGAGGGAGGCAATCAGCCCCAGCATTTT. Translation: CASSLEGGNQPQHF.